A single sample is the source of the 11 T cell receptor beta chains below, sequenced in a study of CXCR3-negative and CXCR3-positive naive CD8 T cells. Via 5' RACE with UMI labels, TRB cDNA libraries were prepared. With the 5' RACE reads reprocessed, TCRdb shows one record per CDR3 protein and no DNA. The sample table sets out 100,000 to 150,000 distinct CDR3 sequences. The sample comprised naive CXCR3- CD8+ T cells from blood. Subset indicated: CD45RO-CCR7+CD27+CD95- naive CD8+ T cells lacking CXCR3 (TNR3-). The receptor source for this set is a human donor in good health. Some clones in this sample may be carry-over from other donors' samples.

The chain has TRBV11-2 and TRBJ2-5. The CDR3 has 14 amino acids. CDR1 and CDR2 (germline): SGHAT, FQNNGV. CDR3: CASSLEWNQETEYF.

The J gene is TRBJ1-2, the V gene TRBV2. The CDR3 totals 14 residues. Germline V gives CDR1 SNHLY, CDR2 FYNNEI. CDR3 sequence: CASSEMGTNYGYTF.

This chain uses TRBV6-5 with TRBJ1-5. CDR3 length: 13 amino acids. Germline V gives CDR1 MNHEY, CDR2 SVGAGI. CDR3 sequence: CASSTGVSQPQHF.

The chain couples TRBV25-1 to TRBJ2-3; TCRdb picks TRBD2, but there is no DNA to check that call. Germline V gene data show CDR1 as MGHDK and CDR2 as SYGVNS. The CDR3 extends over 14 amino acids. This CDR3 is CASSPPGGAGTQYF.

The genes are TRBV29-1 and TRBJ1-1; TCRdb proposes TRBD1, but this gene call is untestable without DNA. In germline, CDR1 is SQVTM, CDR2 ANQGSEA. This CDR3 contains 12 residues. CDR3 residues: CSVGGGWTEAFF. Based on the CDR3 plus reference TRBV29-1 and TRBJ1-1, the full variable domain is SAVISQKPSRDICQRGTSLTIQCQVDSQVTMMFWYRQQPGQSLTLIATANQGSEATYESGFVIDKFPISRPNLTFSTLTVSNMSPEDSSIYLCSVGGGWTEAFFGQGTRLTVV.

V usage is TRBV20-1 and J usage is TRBJ2-3. Germline V gene data show CDR1 as DFQATT and CDR2 as SNEGSKA (reference sequence). This CDR3 is 15 amino acids long. CDR3 sequence: CSARMWGLAADTQYF.

The chain is built from TRBV2 and TRBJ2-7; without DNA, the TCRdb call of TRBD2 cannot be checked. The length of the CDR3 is 15 residues. Germline-derived CDR1 and CDR2 are SNHLY and FYNNEI. The CDR3 loop reads CASSLLAGVNYEQYF.

The chain couples TRBV27 to TRBJ2-1. This CDR3 has 14 amino acids. The germline CDR1 and CDR2 sequences are MNHEY and SMNVEV (reference sequence). Here the CDR3 reads CASSLRRTYNEQFF.

The chain couples TRBV15 to TRBJ1-1; there is no DNA to check the TCRdb D call of TRBD1. Per germline, CDR1 LNHNV and CDR2 YYDKDF (reference sequence). This CDR3 is built from 15 residues. The CDR3 here is CATSAFRDRNTEAFF.

The chain carries TRBV25-1 and TRBJ2-1; TCRdb outputs TRBD1, but without DNA this stays unchecked. This CDR3 spans 13 amino acids. Looked up from germline, CDR1 is MGHDK and CDR2 is SYGVNS. The CDR3 protein is CASSEGPNNEQFF.

The chain combines TRBV20-1 with TRBJ2-7; lacking DNA, the TRBD2 call made by TCRdb goes unchecked. The germline gives CDR1 DFQATT, CDR2 SNEGSKA (reference sequence). This CDR3 contains 13 residues. CDR3: CSARTGTSYEQYF.